A selection of T cell receptor beta chains follows, all from one sample in a study of OX40 agonist ivuxolimab in advanced cancers. Produced via immunoSEQ multiplex PCR; TCRdb's table is partial and in-frame only. The profile shows some 66,000 clones, around 86% of them singletons. This material consisted of CD4+ or CD8+ T cells sorted from blood, taken in a trial of the OX40 agonist ivuxolimab. These receptors came from an adult with an advanced solid tumor such as melanoma, head and neck, liver or kidney cancer. Each CDR3 is given with its conserved first and last residue. A D gene is named only where the DNA matches it firmly. A clone size is listed for some rows: how often the clone was seen (once, few, many), or a class if it is expanded.

j_call d_call clone_size v_call cdr3_aa cdr3_nt
TRBJ2-2 TRBD2 - TRBV6-4 CASSDGTSGTINTGELFF TGTGCCAGCAGTGATGGGACTAGCGGGACCATTAACACCGGGGAGCTGTTTTTT
TRBJ2-1 - - TRBV7-8 CATRGFYNEQFF TGTGCTACCCGGGGATTCTACAATGAGCAGTTCTTC
TRBJ1-1 - - TRBV9 CASSVADSNTEAFF TGTGCCAGCAGCGTAGCCGACAGCAACACTGAAGCTTTCTTT
TRBJ2-5 - - TRBV9 CASSVGGGRLETQYF TGTGCCAGCAGCGTAGGCGGTGGCAGACTAGAGACCCAGTACTTC
TRBJ2-7 TRBD2 - TRBV15 CATSRGSAGNSYEQYF TGTGCCACCAGCAGGGGATCAGCGGGAAACTCCTACGAGCAGTACTTC
TRBJ1-4 TRBD1 - TRBV19 CASRTQGATNEKLFF TGTGCCAGTAGAACCCAGGGGGCAACTAATGAAAAACTGTTTTTT
TRBJ2-5 - - TRBV2 CASNPTSGVKETQYF TGTGCCAGCAATCCAACTTCGGGAGTGAAGGAGACCCAGTACTTC
TRBJ2-7 - - TRBV7-6 CASSLAETYEQYF TGTGCCAGCAGCTTGGCCGAAACCTACGAGCAGTACTTC
TRBJ1-5 - - TRBV6-1 CASTEQGQSNQPQHF TGTGCCAGCACCGAACAGGGCCAGAGCAATCAGCCCCAGCATTTT
TRBJ1-5 - - TRBV28 CASSFSGRNQPQHF TGTGCCAGCAGTTTTTCGGGGCGCAATCAGCCCCAGCATTTT
TRBJ2-2 - few TRBV7-2 CASRPRPETFTGELFF TGTGCCAGCAGACCTCGGCCAGAAACTTTCACCGGGGAGCTGTTTTTT
TRBJ1-1 - - TRBV4-3 CASSQVGRGNTEAFF TGCGCCAGCAGCCAAGTCGGCAGGGGAAACACTGAAGCTTTCTTT
TRBJ2-2 - - TRBV9 CASSVATAGATTGELFF TGTGCCAGCAGCGTAGCTACGGCAGGGGCGACCACCGGGGAGCTGTTTTTT
TRBJ2-4 TRBD2 - TRBV6-4 CASSDSGSAKNIQYF TGTGCCAGCAGTGACAGCGGGAGTGCGAAAAACATTCAGTACTTC
TRBJ2-2 - - TRBV4-2 CASSQRSETGELFF TGTGCCAGCAGCCAACGGTCGGAAACCGGGGAGCTGTTTTTT
TRBJ1-4 - - TRBV20-1 CSARAGVTLFF TGCAGTGCTAGAGCAGGGGTGACACTGTTTTTT
TRBJ2-5 - - TRBV27 CASSLIFSQETQYF TGTGCCAGCAGTTTAATCTTCTCACAAGAGACCCAGTACTTC
TRBJ1-6 - - TRBV10-2 CAGTERPRGSPLHF TGCGCCGGCACGGAGCGGCCCCGGGGTTCACCCCTCCACTTT
TRBJ1-4 TRBD1 - TRBV27 CASSLNKDRPELFF TGTGCCAGCAGTTTGAACAAGGACAGGCCGGAACTGTTTTTT
TRBJ2-3 TRBD1 - TRBV6-1 CASYRGPQADTQYF TGTGCCAGTTACAGGGGGCCCCAGGCAGATACGCAGTATTTT
TRBJ1-5 - - TRBV6-1 CASSAGSNSNQPQHF TGTGCCAGCAGTGCAGGGAGTAATAGCAATCAGCCCCAGCATTTT
TRBJ1-3 - - TRBV13 CASSLEETGNTIYF TGTGCCAGCAGCTTAGAAGAAACTGGAAACACCATATATTTT
TRBJ1-4 - once TRBV29-1 CSVALGGREKLFF TGCAGCGTTGCCCTAGGGGGGCGTGAAAAACTGTTTTTT
TRBJ1-2 - - TRBV10-3 CAISAENYGYTF TGTGCCATCAGTGCAGAGAACTATGGCTACACCTTC
TRBJ2-7 - - TRBV7-9 CASSLEVTYEQYF TGTGCCAGCAGCTTAGAAGTAACCTACGAGCAGTACTTC
TRBJ1-1 - - TRBV15 CATSSTPNRNTEAFF TGTGCCACCAGCAGTACGCCCAATCGGAACACTGAAGCTTTCTTT
TRBJ2-1 - - TRBV27 CASSLSGTLNNEQFF TGTGCCAGCAGTTTATCGGGGACCCTTAACAATGAGCAGTTCTTC
TRBJ1-5 - - TRBV7-9 CASSLPGRNQPQHF TGTGCCAGCAGCTTACCGGGGCGCAATCAGCCCCAGCATTTT
TRBJ2-1 - once TRBV14 CASSQVRAGSRSYNEQFF TGTGCCAGCAGCCAAGTAAGGGCCGGGAGCCGCTCCTACAATGAGCAGTTCTTC
TRBJ1-2 - - TRBV11-2 CASSPVGGSYTF TGTGCCAGCAGCCCAGTGGGGGGGAGCTACACCTTC
TRBJ2-1 - - TRBV25-1 CASVAGLNEQFF TGTGCCAGCGTAGCCGGACTCAATGAGCAGTTCTTC
TRBJ2-1 - once TRBV7-2 CASSEELGINNEQFF TGTGCCAGCAGCGAAGAACTAGGAATAAACAATGAGCAGTTCTTC
TRBJ1-1 - - TRBV2 CASNQRGEAFF TGTGCCAGCAATCAGAGGGGTGAAGCTTTCTTT
TRBJ2-7 TRBD2 few TRBV11-3 CASSSSGLAGEQYF TGTGCCAGCAGCTCATCGGGACTAGCGGGCGAGCAGTACTTC
TRBJ2-7 TRBD2 - TRBV19 CASSIDRLAGAYEQYF TGTGCCAGTAGTATAGATCGCCTAGCGGGAGCCTACGAGCAGTACTTC
TRBJ1-4 - - TRBV6-1 CASRTEAYREKLFF TGTGCCAGCAGAACCGAAGCCTACCGGGAAAAACTGTTTTTT
TRBJ1-1 TRBD1 - TRBV11-3 CASSLANRGTEAFF TGTGCCAGCAGCTTAGCCAACAGGGGAACTGAAGCTTTCTTT
TRBJ2-5 - - TRBV29-1 CSVDQGGRSQETQYF TGCAGCGTTGATCAAGGGGGGCGCTCCCAAGAGACCCAGTACTTC
TRBJ2-5 - - TRBV28 CASSILPREETQYF TGTGCCAGCAGTATCTTACCTAGGGAAGAGACCCAGTACTTC
TRBJ2-4 TRBD2 - TRBV4-1 CASSQGLAGGEAKNIQYF TGCGCCAGCAGCCAAGGTTTAGCGGGAGGGGAGGCCAAAAACATTCAGTACTTC
TRBJ2-4 - - TRBV19 CASSPSRLMAKNIQYF TGTGCCAGTAGTCCCTCGAGGCTTATGGCCAAAAACATTCAGTACTTC
TRBJ1-1 - few TRBV30 CAWTDGVNTEAFF TGTGCCTGGACTGATGGGGTGAACACTGAAGCTTTCTTT
TRBJ2-7 - - TRBV29-1 CSVALPQYPYEQYF TGCAGCGTTGCCTTACCTCAGTACCCCTACGAGCAGTACTTC
TRBJ2-1 TRBD2 - TRBV19 CASSYSGRKGNEQFF TGTGCCAGTAGTTATAGCGGGAGGAAAGGAAATGAGCAGTTCTTC
TRBJ1-1 TRBD1 - TRBV28 CASSPPTGAHMNTEAFF TGTGCCAGCAGCCCACCGACAGGGGCCCACATGAACACTGAAGCTTTCTTT